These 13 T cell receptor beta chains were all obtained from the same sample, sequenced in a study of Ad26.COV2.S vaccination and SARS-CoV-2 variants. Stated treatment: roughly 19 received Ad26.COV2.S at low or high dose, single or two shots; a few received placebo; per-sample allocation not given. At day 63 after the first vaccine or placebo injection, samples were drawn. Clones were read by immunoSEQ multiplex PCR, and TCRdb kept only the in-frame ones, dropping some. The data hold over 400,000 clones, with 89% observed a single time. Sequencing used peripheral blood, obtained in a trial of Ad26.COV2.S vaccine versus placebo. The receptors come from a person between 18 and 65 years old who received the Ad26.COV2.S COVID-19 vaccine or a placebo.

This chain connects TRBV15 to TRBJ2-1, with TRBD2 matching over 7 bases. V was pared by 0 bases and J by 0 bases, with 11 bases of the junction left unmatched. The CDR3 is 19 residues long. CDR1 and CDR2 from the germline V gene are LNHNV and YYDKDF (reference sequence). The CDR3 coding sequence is TGTGCCACCAGCAGAGACTTCGTATCTAGCGGAAGCTCCTACAATGAGCAGTTCTTC. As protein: CATSRDFVSSGSSYNEQFF.

The chain's CDR3 is CASSYSNTGELFF. CDR3 bases: TGTGCCAGCAGTTACTCGAACACCGGGGAGCTGTTTTTT. The chain has TRBV6-6 and TRBJ2-2; D gene unclear. Germline V lookup: CDR1 MNHNY, CDR2 SVGAGI (reference sequence). V lost 0 bases and J lost 1, with 0 bases in between. CDR3 length equals 13 residues.

The DNA of the CDR3 is TGTGCCAGCAGCTCGTGGGGACAGCCCTACGAGCAGTACTTC. Protein product: CASSSWGQPYEQYF. V usage is TRBV7-9 and J usage is TRBJ2-7, with TRBD1 identical over 7 bases. Losses at the gene ends were 4 bases for V and 2 bases for J; bases not matched to a gene: 5. CDR1 SEHNR and CDR2 FQNEAQ come from the germline V gene (reference sequence). The CDR3 extends over 14 amino acids.

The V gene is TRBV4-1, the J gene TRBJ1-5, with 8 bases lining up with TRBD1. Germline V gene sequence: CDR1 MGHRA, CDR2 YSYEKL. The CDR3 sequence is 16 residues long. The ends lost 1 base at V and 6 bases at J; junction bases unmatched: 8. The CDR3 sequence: CASSQGVYRGGQPQHF. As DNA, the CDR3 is TGCGCCAGCAGCCAAGGTGTGTACAGGGGGGGTCAGCCCCAGCATTTT.

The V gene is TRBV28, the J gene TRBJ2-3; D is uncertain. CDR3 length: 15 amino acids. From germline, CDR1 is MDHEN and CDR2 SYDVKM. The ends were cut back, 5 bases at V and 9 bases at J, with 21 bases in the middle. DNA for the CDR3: TGTGCCAGCAGTCAGGACGGAATCTACATGGCAACGCAGTATTTT. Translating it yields CASSQDGIYMATQYF.

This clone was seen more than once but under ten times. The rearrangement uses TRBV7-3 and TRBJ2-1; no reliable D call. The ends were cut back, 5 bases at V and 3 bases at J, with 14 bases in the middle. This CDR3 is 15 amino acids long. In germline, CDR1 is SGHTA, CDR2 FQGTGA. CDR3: CASSPGSSHYNEQFF. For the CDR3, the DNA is TGTGCCAGCAGCCCCGGCTCTTCCCACTACAATGAGCAGTTCTTC.

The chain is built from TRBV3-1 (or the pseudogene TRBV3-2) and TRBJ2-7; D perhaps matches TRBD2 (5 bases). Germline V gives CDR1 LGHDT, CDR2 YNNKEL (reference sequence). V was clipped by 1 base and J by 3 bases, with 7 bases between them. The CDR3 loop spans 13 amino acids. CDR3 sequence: CASSQGRRYEQYF. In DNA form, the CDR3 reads TGTGCCAGCAGCCAAGGGAGGCGCTACGAGCAGTACTTC.

The CDR3 loop reads CASSLAPNTGELFF. CDR3 nucleotide sequence: TGTGCCAGCAGCTTAGCGCCGAACACCGGGGAGCTGTTTTTT. This chain connects TRBV5-8 to TRBJ2-2; no reliable D call. This CDR3 comprises 14 residues. With 2 bases removed from V and 0 bases from J, the gap between germline ends came to 5 bases. CDR1 is SGHTS and CDR2 is YDEGEE in the germline V gene.

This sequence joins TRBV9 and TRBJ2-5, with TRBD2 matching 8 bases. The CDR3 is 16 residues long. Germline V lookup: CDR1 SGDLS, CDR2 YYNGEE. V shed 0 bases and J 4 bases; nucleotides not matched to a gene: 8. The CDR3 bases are TGTGCCAGCAGCGTAGATGTAGCGGGAACGGGAGAGACCCAGTACTTC. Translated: CASSVDVAGTGETQYF.

The CDR3 loop reads CATSGRADYEQYV. CDR3 sequence (DNA): TGTGCCACTAGCGGGAGGGCCGATTACGAGCAGTACGTC. The chain joins TRBV10-3 to TRBJ2-7; TRBD2 agrees at 12 bases. The CDR3 length is 13 residues. Unmatched junction bases numbered 5, after V lost 10 bases and J lost 4 bases. Germline CDR1 and CDR2: ENHRY and SYGVKD.

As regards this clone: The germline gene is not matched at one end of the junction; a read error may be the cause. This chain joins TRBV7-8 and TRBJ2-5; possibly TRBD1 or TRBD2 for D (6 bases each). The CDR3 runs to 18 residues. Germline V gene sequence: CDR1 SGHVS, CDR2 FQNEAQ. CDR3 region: CASSLAPGQPGAKETQYF. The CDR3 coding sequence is TGTGCCAGCAGCCTAGCTCCGGGCCAGCCGGGGGCCAAAGAGACCCAGTACTTC. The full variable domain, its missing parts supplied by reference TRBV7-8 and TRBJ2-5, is GAGVSQSPRYKVAKRGQDVALRCDPISGHVSLFWYQQALGQGPEFLTYFQNEAQLDKSGLPSDRFFAERPEGSVSTLKIQRTQQEDSAVYLCASSLAPGQPGAKETQYFGPGTRLLVL.

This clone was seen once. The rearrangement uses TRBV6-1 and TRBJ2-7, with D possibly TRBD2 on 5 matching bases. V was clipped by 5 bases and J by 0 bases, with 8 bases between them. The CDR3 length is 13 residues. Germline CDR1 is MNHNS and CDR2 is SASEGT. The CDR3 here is CASSPRDSYEQYV. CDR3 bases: TGTGCCAGCAGTCCCCGGGACTCCTACGAGCAGTACGTC.

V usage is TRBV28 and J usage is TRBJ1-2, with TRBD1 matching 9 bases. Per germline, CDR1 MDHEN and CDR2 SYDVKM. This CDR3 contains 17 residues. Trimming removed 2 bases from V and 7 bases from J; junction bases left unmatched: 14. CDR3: CASSLPPFLQGARGYTF. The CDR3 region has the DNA TGTGCCAGCAGTTTACCCCCATTCCTACAGGGGGCGCGTGGCTACACCTTC.